The rows below give T cell receptor beta chains drawn from one sample of a study of molecular identifiers for immune sequencing clone quantification. TCRdb reanalysed the PCR reads using MiXCR and keeps one entry per CDR3 protein. The repertoire holds about 640,000 distinct CDR3 sequences, with 20% as singletons. The sequenced sample was naive CD8+ T cells from blood, with Jurkat cell RNA spiked in. These receptors originate from a human donor in good health. Some libraries in this study had Jurkat cell RNA spiked in. CDR3s include the opening cysteine and the closing phenylalanine or tryptophan. Each record gives: V gene, clone size, J gene, D gene, CDR3 DNA, CDR3 protein. A D gene is named only where the DNA matches it firmly. Not every row has a clone size; where given, it reads once, few, many or a size class.

>TRBV19|few|TRBJ1-1|TRBD1
TGTGCCAGTAGTATAACAGGGGGGAGCACTGAAGCTTTCTTT
CASSITGGSTEAFF
>TRBV4-3|many|TRBJ2-7|TRBD1
TGCGCCAGCAGCCGCGGGACAGGCGGAGGCTACGAGCAGTACTTC
CASSRGTGGGYEQYF
>TRBV5-3|NA|TRBJ1-4|NA
TGTGCCAGCAGCTTGGCATTGTTGGGACCCTCTACCCCTAATGAAAAACTGTTTTTT
CASSLALLGPSTPNEKLFF
>TRBV27|few|TRBJ2-1|NA
TGTGCCAGCACGCCCTTCGGGGTCAGCTCCTACAATGAGCAGTTCTTC
CASTPFGVSSYNEQFF
>TRBV9|many|TRBJ2-7|NA
TGTGCCAGCAGCGTAGAGGCCGCTTCCCTCTACGAGCAGTACTTC
CASSVEAASLYEQYF
>TRBV4-3|many|TRBJ2-3|NA
TGCGCCAGCAGCCAAGATTTCAGAACTAGCACAGATACGCAGTATTTT
CASSQDFRTSTDTQYF
>TRBV9|many|TRBJ1-2|NA
TGTGCCAGCAGCGTAGCGATATCTTCTAACTATGGCTACACCTTC
CASSVAISSNYGYTF
>TRBV5-1|many|TRBJ2-3|TRBD2
TGCGCCAGCAGCTTGGGCCTAGCGGGGGACCATGGCGCAGATACGCAGTATTTT
CASSLGLAGDHGADTQYF
>TRBV27|NA|TRBJ2-5|TRBD2
TGTGCCAGCAGTCGCGGGGGGAAAGAGACCCAGTACTTC
CASSRGGKETQYF
>TRBV19|few|TRBJ1-6|NA
TGTGCCAGTAGTATGTCGGTTAATTCACCCCTCCACTTT
CASSMSVNSPLHF
>TRBV7-9|NA|TRBJ2-3|TRBD2
TGTGCCAGCTGCGTTAGCGGGGGCACAGATACGCAGTATTTT
CASCVSGGTDTQYF
>TRBV27|many|TRBJ2-3|NA
TGTGCCAGCAGTTTATTAGCGAACCTGCCCGCAGATACGCAGTATTTT
CASSLLANLPADTQYF
>TRBV6-1|many|TRBJ2-7|TRBD1
TGTGCCAGCAGTGAATCGGGACAGGACAACTACGAGCAGTACTTC
CASSESGQDNYEQYF
>TRBV9|NA|TRBJ2-3|TRBD2
TGTGCCAGCAGCGTCGGACTAGCGAACACAGATACGCAGTATTTT
CASSVGLANTDTQYF
>TRBV20-1|many|TRBJ2-7|NA
TGCAGTGCTAGTGACCGGGACTCCTACGAGCAGTACTTC
CSASDRDSYEQYF
>TRBV9|many|TRBJ1-1|NA
TGTGCCAGCAGCGTAGGGGGGGAGATGAACACTGAAGCTTTCTTT
CASSVGGEMNTEAFF
>TRBV7-8|many|TRBJ2-1|TRBD2
TGTGCCAGCACCCTTAGCGGGCGGCTCTACAATGAGCAGTTCTTC
CASTLSGRLYNEQFF
>TRBV19|NA|TRBJ2-1|TRBD1
TGTGCCAGTAGGACACAGGGGAAAGCCTACAATGAGCAGTTCTTC
CASRTQGKAYNEQFF
>TRBV20-1|few|TRBJ2-7|TRBD2
TGCAGTGCTAGAGACTTCCCTAGCGGGGAGTACGAGCAGTACTTC
CSARDFPSGEYEQYF
>TRBV15|few|TRBJ2-1|TRBD1
TGTGCCACCAGCCTAGGACAGGGGGCAATCAATGAGCAGTTCTTC
CATSLGQGAINEQFF
>TRBV5-1|many|TRBJ1-3|TRBD1
TGCGCCAGCAGCTTGGATTCACCGGGACAGCTCTCTGGAAACACCATATATTTT
CASSLDSPGQLSGNTIYF
>TRBV11-2|few|TRBJ1-5|NA
TGTGCCAGCAGCGTACAGGGAAATAGCAATCAGCCCCAGCATTTT
CASSVQGNSNQPQHF
>TRBV20-1|NA|TRBJ2-1|TRBD1
TGCAGTGCAAGGACAGGGGGGACCTACAATGAGCAGTTCTTC
CSARTGGTYNEQFF
>TRBV6-2/TRBV6-3|few|TRBJ2-7|TRBD1
TGTGCCAGCAGTTATTCCGGGACAGGAATCTACGAGCAGTACTTC
CASSYSGTGIYEQYF
>TRBV7-6|many|TRBJ1-5|TRBD1
TGTGCCAGCAGCTTGGGGTTAGGGGGCGGTCAGCCCCAGCATTTT
CASSLGLGGGQPQHF
>TRBV27|NA|TRBJ2-7|TRBD1
TGTGCCAGCAGTGTATATGGACAGGGCTACGAGCAGTACTTC
CASSVYGQGYEQYF
>TRBV19|many|TRBJ2-5|NA
TGTGCCAGGGGGCGGGACAGCAAATGGGTAGAGACCCAGTACTTC
CARGRDSKWVETQYF
>TRBV7-2|NA|TRBJ2-2|NA
TGTGCCAGCAGCTCAGAGACCCTCCCCGGGGAGCTGTTTTTT
CASSSETLPGELFF
>TRBV5-1|many|TRBJ1-1|NA
TGCGCCAGCAGCTCGACGGGCCTGGGAACTGAAGCTTTCTTT
CASSSTGLGTEAFF
>TRBV29-1|NA|TRBJ2-1|NA
TGCAGCGCGGCCACAAGTGGGACAAAAGTCCACAATGAGCAGTTCTTC
CSAATSGTKVHNEQFF
>TRBV7-9|NA|TRBJ1-4|TRBD1
TGTGCCAGCAGCTTAGAGAGGACAGGAGGGTTGGTCTACGAAAAACTGTTTTTT
CASSLERTGGLVYEKLFF
>TRBV10-2|many|TRBJ2-3|NA
TGCGCCAGCACTATCGGAGGAGGGACAGATACGCAGTATTTT
CASTIGGGTDTQYF
>TRBV10-3|many|TRBJ2-3|NA
TGTGCCATCAGCCCAGGGGGTGGGGGGATCGATACGCAGTATTTT
CAISPGGGGIDTQYF
>TRBV11-2|NA|TRBJ2-5|TRBD2
TGTGCCAGCAGCCCTGGGACTAGCGATCGGGAGACCCAGTACTTC
CASSPGTSDRETQYF
>TRBV6-5|few|TRBJ2-7|TRBD2
TGTGCCAGCAGTCACCGGTCGGGAGGTACTTCCGAGCAGTACTTC
CASSHRSGGTSEQYF
>TRBV29-1|many|TRBJ2-5|NA
TGCAGCGGCTGGACTATCCAAGAGACCCAGTACTTC
CSGWTIQETQYF
>TRBV5-4|few|TRBJ2-5|TRBD1
TGTGCCAGCAGCCCGGGACAGACGTGGGAGACCCAGTACTTC
CASSPGQTWETQYF
>TRBV27|few|TRBJ2-1|NA
TGTGCCAGCAGTTTAATCCAACCCCTAGCTTTCAGTGAGCAGTTCTTC
CASSLIQPLAFSEQFF
>TRBV7-8|many|TRBJ2-3|TRBD2
TGTGCCAGCAGCTTAGCGGCGGGGGGGCCAGGTACGCAGTATTTT
CASSLAAGGPGTQYF
>TRBV24-1|many|TRBJ1-5|TRBD1
TGTGCCACCAGTGACTCGACAGGGACTCAGCCCCAGCATTTT
CATSDSTGTQPQHF
>TRBV27|NA|TRBJ2-3|TRBD1
TGTGCCAGCAGTCAAAGGGTCAGGGGGAGTACAGATACGCAGTATTTT
CASSQRVRGSTDTQYF
>TRBV20-1|NA|TRBJ2-7|NA
TGCAGTGCAGCGCTTGGGTACAGGGGAGGCTACGAGCAGTACTTC
CSAALGYRGGYEQYF
>TRBV10-3|many|TRBJ2-3|NA
TGTGCCACCGTAAGTGGCGTTGGCACAGATACGCAGTATTTT
CATVSGVGTDTQYF
>TRBV6-2/TRBV6-3|many|TRBJ2-7|TRBD2
TGTGCCAGCAAAACGGGACTAGCGGGGGCCTCTTTCTCCTACGAGCAGTACTTC
CASKTGLAGASFSYEQYF